One and the same sample provided the 25 T cell receptor beta chains below, sequenced in a study of blood T cell repertoires in COVID-19. Generated by immunoSEQ multiplex PCR, the TCRdb table keeps only in-frame clones and is missing some. The sample contains about 190,000 clones, roughly 87% of which appear only once. The sequenced material came from peripheral blood. The receptors here all came from a man aged 60-69 years with active or convalescent COVID-19.

The chain uses TRBV30 and TRBJ1-1; tentative D call: TRBD1 (6 bases). Deletions cut 8 bases from V and 6 bases from J, with 10 bases between. The CDR3 sequence is 10 residues long. Germline V gene data show CDR1 as GTSNPN and CDR2 as SVGIG (reference sequence). Written as DNA, the CDR3 is TGTGCCGGAGGACAGTCTGAAGCTTTCTTT. Amino acids: CAGGQSEAFF.

The chain is built from TRBV3-1 (or the pseudogene TRBV3-2) and TRBJ1-2, with 8 bases fitting TRBD1. V trimming: 4 bases; J trimming: 5 bases; junction bases outside the gene matches: 15. The CDR3 is 17 residues long. The germline V gene has CDR1 LGHDT and CDR2 YNNKEL (reference sequence). The CDR3 region has the DNA TGTGCCAGCAGCCTTAACCCTACAGGGGGGCGTTTTTATGGCTACACCTTC. Protein: CASSLNPTGGRFYGYTF.

The chain combines TRBV11-2 with TRBJ2-5, with D hard to call. Deletions cut 5 bases from V and 1 base from J, with 8 bases between. CDR3 size: 13 residues. Germline V gene sequence: CDR1 SGHAT, CDR2 FQNNGV. Here the CDR3 reads CASSPSFQETQYF. The CDR3 nucleotides read TGTGCCAGCAGCCCCTCCTTCCAAGAGACCCAGTACTTC. Using reference TRBV11-2 and TRBJ2-5 for the parts outside the CDR3, the full variable domain is EAGVAQSPRYKIIEKRQSVAFWCNPISGHATLYWYQQILGQGPKLLIQFQNNGVVDDSQLPKDRFSAERLKGVDSTLKIQPAKLEDSAVYLCASSPSFQETQYFGPGTRLLVL.

The rearrangement uses TRBV6-2 or TRBV6-3 and TRBJ2-1; TRBD1 agrees at 9 bases. The length of the CDR3 is 15 residues. J lost 3 bases, V lost 6 bases, and 6 bases had no gene match. The germline V gene has CDR1 MNHEY and CDR2 SVGEGT. The CDR3 DNA is TGTGCCAGCAGCACCGGGACAGGGAACTACAATGAGCAGTTCTTC. Protein product: CASSTGTGNYNEQFF.

This clone was observed once. Its ends do not fully match the called genes, so a read error is possible. The CDR3 sequence: CASTVGGLETDTQYF. DNA of the CDR3: TGTGCCAGCACCGTAGGGGGGCTAGAAACAGATACGCAGTATTTT. The V call is TRBV9, the J call TRBJ2-3; possibly TRBD1 or TRBD2 for D (6 bases each). The CDR3 is 15 amino acids. CDR1 and CDR2 (germline): SGDLS, YYNGEE.

Here the CDR3 DNA reads TGTGCCAGCAGGGAGGACAGGGCTCCTCTCACTGAAGCTTTCTTT. Translating it yields CASREDRAPLTEAFF. The chain joins TRBV6-5 to TRBJ1-1; TRBD1 agrees at 8 bases. The CDR3 sequence is 15 residues long. Germline loops: CDR1 MNHEY, CDR2 SVGAGI. V shed 6 bases and J 4 bases; nucleotides not matched to a gene: 10.

This clone was counted only a few times. J is TRBJ2-7 and V is TRBV2; TRBD1 aligns across 10 bases. This CDR3 has 15 amino acids. Looked up from germline, CDR1 is SNHLY and CDR2 is FYNNEI. Trimming took 5 bases from V and 6 from J; bases not matched to a gene: 10. CDR3 DNA: TGTGCCAGCAGTCTACAGGACAGGGGGGCAAGCGAGCAGTACTTC. Translating gives CASSLQDRGASEQYF.

The V and J genes are TRBV6-1 and TRBJ2-7; weak D call: TRBD1 (5 bases). V was shortened by 1 base and J by 11 bases, with 15 bases between the two germline ends. CDR3 length: 13 amino acids. Germline V gene data show CDR1 as MNHNS and CDR2 as SASEGT. This CDR3 is CASSEGVDRREYF. The DNA for the CDR3 is TGTGCCAGCAGTGAAGGCGTTGACAGAAGGGAGTACTTC.

This sequence joins TRBV2 and TRBJ1-2; 9 nucleotides line up with TRBD1. CDR1 and CDR2 from the germline V gene are SNHLY and FYNNEI. The CDR3 consists of 13 residues. Unmatched junction bases numbered 5, after V lost 6 bases and J lost 6 bases. The CDR3 DNA reads TGTGCCAGCAGAGGGGGACAGGGCCATGGCTACACCTTC. Translating gives CASRGGQGHGYTF.

CDR3 residues: CASSTGTSDYGYTF. The CDR3 region has the DNA TGTGCCAGCAGTACCGGGACAAGTGACTATGGCTACACCTTC. V is TRBV2 and J is TRBJ1-2, with D perhaps matching TRBD1 (6 bases). The CDR3 runs 14 residues. V gave up 5 bases and J gave up 3 bases, with 13 bases separating them. The germline V gene encodes CDR1 SNHLY and CDR2 FYNNEI.

This clone was seen a few times. The rearrangement uses TRBV7-3 and TRBJ1-2; TRBD1 agrees at 8 bases. The CDR3 has 13 amino acids. J lost 4 bases, V lost 4 bases, and 2 bases had no gene match. Germline V CDR1 and CDR2: SGHTA, FQGTGA. As DNA, the CDR3 is TGTGCCAGCAGCTCCACAGGGGGCTATGGCTACACCTTC. Its protein is CASSSTGGYGYTF. Looking up the rest from reference TRBV7-3 and TRBJ1-2 gives the full variable domain: GAGVSQTPSNKVTEKGKYVELRCDPISGHTALYWYRQSLGQGPEFLIYFQGTGAADDSGLPNDRFFAVRPEGSVSTLKIQRTERGDSAVYLCASSSTGGYGYTFGSGTRLTVV.

This chain joins TRBV19 and TRBJ2-2, with unresolved D. V lost 5 bases, J lost 1 base, and 11 bases lay in between. Germline CDR1 reads LNHDA; CDR2 reads SQIVND (reference sequence). The CDR3 contains 15 residues. CDR3 sequence reads: CASSGPEKNTGELFF. As DNA, the CDR3 is TGTGCCAGTAGTGGTCCAGAAAAGAACACCGGGGAGCTGTTTTTT.

V gene TRBV9 combines with J gene TRBJ1-1, with 7 positions matching TRBD1. V lost 2 bases and J lost 4; bases outside the gene matches: 8. CDR1 and CDR2 (germline): SGDLS, YYNGEE. The CDR3 is 15 residues long. The CDR3 sequence: CASSVGTVDSTEAFF. CDR3 coding DNA: TGTGCCAGCAGCGTGGGGACAGTTGATAGCACTGAAGCTTTCTTT. Full variable domain (outside the CDR3, taken from reference TRBV9 and TRBJ1-1): DSGVTQTPKHLITATGQRVTLRCSPRSGDLSVYWYQQSLDQGLQFLIQYYNGEERAKGNILERFSAQQFPDLHSELNLSSLELGDSALYFCASSVGTVDSTEAFFGQGTRLTVV.

This clone was picked up a small number of times. The V gene is TRBV2, the J gene TRBJ2-5; D not resolved. Trimming cost V 6 bases and J 3 bases, with 8 bases left between them. The CDR3 is 12 residues long. Germline CDR1 is SNHLY and CDR2 is FYNNEI. DNA of the CDR3: TGTGCCAGCAGCTTCCTAGAAGAGACCCAGTACTTC. Amino acids: CASSFLEETQYF. The variable domain in full, completed from reference TRBV2 and TRBJ2-5, reads EPEVTQTPSHQVTQMGQEVILRCVPISNHLYFYWYRQILGQKVEFLVSFYNNEISEKSEIFDDQFSVERPDGSNFTLKIRSTKLEDSAMYFCASSFLEETQYFGPGTRLLVL.

This rearrangement joins TRBV10-2 to TRBJ2-7, with TRBD1 as a possible D gene (6 bases). The CDR3 is 13 amino acids. CDR1 WSHSY and CDR2 SAAADI come from the germline V gene. V was cut by 8 bases and J by 7 bases, with 18 bases left in between. The chain's CDR3 is CASGWDISGEQYF. Written as DNA, the CDR3 is TGCGCCAGCGGATGGGACATTTCGGGGGAGCAGTACTTC.

The genes are TRBV5-4 and TRBJ1-2; possible D gene TRBD1, 6 bases. The CDR3 is 15 amino acids. Trimming stripped 3 bases from V and 4 bases from J, with 16 bases between. The germline gives CDR1 SGHNT, CDR2 YYREEE (reference sequence). The chain's CDR3 is CASSSGTLKSYGYTF. In DNA, the CDR3 is TGTGCCAGCAGCTCCGGGACACTAAAGTCCTATGGCTACACCTTC.

V is TRBV18 and J is TRBJ1-6, with D unclear. CDR1 KGHSH and CDR2 LQKENI come from the germline V gene. CDR3 length: 14 amino acids. V was shortened by 2 bases and J by 10 bases, with 12 bases between the two germline ends. DNA of the CDR3: TGTGCCAGCTCACCAGGCTCGGGGAACTCACCCCTCCACTTT. Translating it yields CASSPGSGNSPLHF.

J is TRBJ1-2 and V is TRBV5-1; possibly TRBD1 for D (6 bases). Germline assignment: CDR1 SGHRS and CDR2 YFSETQ. Trimming took 4 bases from V and 4 from J, leaving 14 bases between them. The CDR3 totals 14 residues. The CDR3 loop is CASSLGQSPYGYTF. The CDR3 coding sequence is TGCGCCAGCAGCCTTGGACAGTCTCCCTATGGCTACACCTTC.

The gene calls are TRBV18 and TRBJ1-3, with a weak D call TRBD1 (6 bases). CDR3 length equals 15 residues. Germline CDR1 is KGHSH and CDR2 is LQKENI. V lost 6 bases and J 8 bases, leaving 20 bases between the germline ends. The CDR3 nucleotides are TGTGCCAGCTCGTATACAGGGCGGTCCCCGGACACCATATATTTT. Residues: CASSYTGRSPDTIYF.

The chain links TRBV9 to TRBJ1-2; D gene uncertain. Germline V CDR1 and CDR2: SGDLS, YYNGEE. Trimming pared 3 bases from V and 5 bases from J, leaving 11 bases between. The CDR3 is made up of 13 amino acids. The CDR3 protein is CASSEGRAYGYTF. CDR3 bases: TGTGCCAGCAGCGAAGGGAGAGCATATGGCTACACCTTC.

The V gene is TRBV2, the J gene TRBJ2-3, with 9 bases lining up with TRBD1. There are 15 residues in the CDR3. V gave up 5 bases and J gave up 0 bases; unmatched junction bases: 3. Per germline, CDR1 SNHLY and CDR2 FYNNEI. The CDR3 bases are TGTGCCAGCAGTTTGGGGACAGGGAGCACAGATACGCAGTATTTT. It yields the protein CASSLGTGSTDTQYF.

The CDR3 protein is CASNRGSNTEAFF. The CDR3 DNA follows: TGTGCCAGCAACAGGGGATCGAACACTGAAGCTTTCTTT. The V gene is TRBV3-1 (or the pseudogene TRBV3-2), the J gene TRBJ1-1; 7 nucleotides line up with TRBD1. Trimming took 7 bases from V and 1 from J; bases not matched to a gene: 3. Germline CDR1 reads LGHDT; CDR2 reads YNNKEL (reference sequence). This CDR3 is built from 13 residues.

J is TRBJ2-5 and V is TRBV30, with TRBD2 matching over 7 bases. V was pared by 4 bases and J by 1 base, with 3 bases of the junction left unmatched. CDR1 and CDR2 from the germline V gene are GTSNPN and SVGIG (reference sequence). CDR3 length equals 13 residues. In DNA, the CDR3 is TGTGCCTGGACAGGGAGGGCCCAAGAGACCCAGTACTTC. This translates into CAWTGRAQETQYF.

J is TRBJ2-5 and V is TRBV4-1, with 10 bases matching TRBD2. The CDR3 runs to 17 residues. V dropped 0 bases and J dropped 4; count of bases not matched to a gene: 8. Germline CDR1 MGHRA, CDR2 YSYEKL. CDR3 loop: CASSQEPSGGARETQYF. CDR3 nucleotide sequence: TGCGCCAGCAGCCAAGAACCCAGCGGGGGGGCCCGAGAGACCCAGTACTTC.

This chain connects TRBV3-1 (or the pseudogene TRBV3-2) to TRBJ1-1; 7 nucleotides agree with TRBD1. V was pared by 0 bases and J by 3 bases, with 4 bases of the junction left unmatched. CDR1 and CDR2 from the germline V gene are LGHDT and YNNKEL (reference sequence). The CDR3 sequence is 15 residues long. CDR3 residues: CASSQDRTGHTEAFF. The CDR3 nucleotides are TGTGCCAGCAGCCAAGACCGGACAGGCCACACTGAAGCTTTCTTT.